A selection of T cell receptor beta chains follows, all from one sample in a study of cytomegalovirus exposure and HLA in healthy donors. The table came from immunoSEQ multiplex PCR; TCRdb's copy has only in-frame clones and leaves some out. Of about 190,000 clones in the sample, over 80% are singletons; the top ten hold 1% to 1.5%. Sequencing was carried out using PBMCs. The receptors originated from a man younger than 40 in good health and CMV-seronegative. Both conserved end residues are part of each CDR3. A D gene is named only where the DNA matches it firmly. The listing skips clone size in some rows; elsewhere it reads once, few, many or a size class.

D	V	size	J	DNA	CDR3
TRBD2	TRBV30	NA	TRBJ2-3	TGTGCCTGGAGTCACAGGACTAGCGGGGGAGATACGCAGTATTTT	CAWSHRTSGGDTQYF
NA	TRBV28	NA	TRBJ1-5	TGTGCCAGCAGCCACGGGAGGAGCAATCAGCCCCAGCATTTT	CASSHGRSNQPQHF
TRBD1	TRBV6-5	once	TRBJ1-4	TGTGCCAGCAGTTCGGACAGGGGGCTCAATGAAAAACTGTTTTTT	CASSSDRGLNEKLFF
NA	TRBV7-2	once	TRBJ1-6	TGTGCCAGCAGCTGGACAGAGAATTCACCCCTCCACTTT	CASSWTENSPLHF
NA	TRBV6-4	NA	TRBJ1-2	TGTGCCAGCAGTGACGAGTATGGCTACACCTTC	CASSDEYGYTF
NA	TRBV6-1	once	TRBJ2-7	TGTGCCAGCAATGCTAGGAAGGTCTACGAGCAGTACTTC	CASNARKVYEQYF
TRBD2	TRBV7-2	once	TRBJ2-1	TGTGCCAGCAGCTTATTTTGGATCGGGGAGACTAGCGGGGGGGCCGAGGTCTTC	CASSLFWIGETSGGAEVF
TRBD1	TRBV10-3	NA	TRBJ2-7	TGTGCCATCAGACGACAGGGGGCGGGGGAGCAGTACTTC	CAIRRQGAGEQYF
NA	TRBV7-8	NA	TRBJ2-7	TGTGCCAGCAGCTTAGAGACAGCCTACGAGCAGTACTTC	CASSLETAYEQYF
TRBD2	TRBV29-1	NA	TRBJ2-1	TGCAGCGTTGCTACCGGGACTAGCGGGAGGGCGAGCTCCTACAATGAGCAGTTCTTC	CSVATGTSGRASSYNEQFF
TRBD1	TRBV2	NA	TRBJ2-5	TGTGCCAGCAGACCAGGGGGAGAGACCCAGTACTTC	CASRPGGETQYF
TRBD2	TRBV25-1	NA	TRBJ2-1	TGTGCCAGCAGCAAGAATAGCGGGGGCTCCTACAATGAGCAGTTCTTC	CASSKNSGGSYNEQFF
NA	TRBV19	NA	TRBJ2-6	TGTGCCAGTAGTAATGTCGGTTCGCTCCGCTCTGGGGCCAACGTCCTGACTTTC	CASSNVGSLRSGANVLTF
NA	TRBV28	few	TRBJ2-7	TGTGCCAGCAGGTATGGGGTCGGGGGACCCACCTACGAGCAGTACTTC	CASRYGVGGPTYEQYF
TRBD1	TRBV14	NA	TRBJ2-3	TGTGCCAGCAGCCAAGGGTTTCCTGGACAGGGGGCAGATACGCAGTATTTT	CASSQGFPGQGADTQYF
TRBD1	TRBV5-3	NA	TRBJ2-7	TGTGCCAGAAGCCTCCGACAGGGTCCCTACGAGCAGTACTTC	CARSLRQGPYEQYF